This T cell receptor (beta chain) came from a study of control samples from healthy donors and cancer patients. Clones were read by immunoSEQ multiplex PCR, and TCRdb kept only the in-frame ones, dropping some. The data show around 120,000 clones, 80% to 90% seen once. The germline V gene encodes CDR1 SNHLY and CDR2 FYNNEI. V lost 7 bases to trimming and J lost 0 bases, with 16 bases between them. CDR3 length: 15 residues. V gene TRBV2 combines with J gene TRBJ2-7; D not certain. The sequence was collected from a woman between 50 and 59 years old with colorectal cancer. The sequencing sample was made of PBMCs. CDR3 nucleotide sequence: TGTGCCAGCACCCTCGGGTCCCAAAGCTCCTACGAGCAGTACTTC. Its protein is CASTLGSQSSYEQYF. Based on the CDR3 plus reference TRBV2 and TRBJ2-7, the full variable domain is EPEVTQTPSHQVTQMGQEVILRCVPISNHLYFYWYRQILGQKVEFLVSFYNNEISEKSEIFDDQFSVERPDGSNFTLKIRSTKLEDSAMYFCASTLGSQSSYEQYFGPGTRLTVT.